This T cell receptor (beta chain) is from a study of lymphopenia after photon versus proton radiotherapy. The method was immunoSEQ multiplex PCR; TCRdb's version includes in-frame clones alone and lacks a portion of them. This table holds roughly 38,000 clones, roughly 92% found once. This CDR3 region has 15 residues. V gave up 3 bases and J gave up 8 bases, with 14 bases separating them. The TCR sequence derives from a man between 60 and 75 years old with cholangiocarcinoma. This chain links TRBV23-1 with TRBJ1-6, with TRBD1 as a possible D gene (5 bases). TRBV23-1 is an ORF for which the function is uncertain. Sequenced material: peripheral blood, taken from a patient treated with photon-based radiotherapy. CDR3 region: CASSHGDERDSPLHF. The CDR3 coding sequence is TGCGCCAGCAGTCATGGGGACGAACGGGATTCACCCCTCCACTTT.